This T cell receptor beta chain was sequenced for a study of immune evolution from preneoplasia to lung adenocarcinoma. Remarks on this clone: Its cognate antigen is unknown.

Findings and caveats of the study: Top clone share appeared to fall from AAH through AIS, MIA, adenocarcinoma. Compared with EGFR-mutant or double wild-type lesions, KRAS-mutant nodules were more clonal. Clonality was highest in normal lung, lower in later-stage lesions apparently.

V gave up 0 bases and J gave up 3 bases, with 10 bases separating them. Germline CDR1 reads KGHSH; CDR2 reads LQKENI. The CDR3 spans 15 residues. Clones were sequenced by immunoSEQ multiplex PCR, and TCRdb holds only the in-frame ones, with some missing. The sample shows about 4,800 clones, roughly 82% of them seen only once. The receptor was derived from a person between 70 and 80 years old with lung adenocarcinoma. Input material: FFPE lung adenocarcinoma in situ tissue. J is TRBJ2-3 and V is TRBV18; no reliable D call. CDR3 in amino acids: CASSPPLGKTDTQYF. CDR3 nucleotide sequence: TGTGCCAGCTCACCACCCTTGGGTAAGACAGATACGCAGTATTTT. Full variable domain (rest looked up from reference TRBV18 and TRBJ2-3): NAGVMQNPRHLVRRRGQEARLRCSPMKGHSHVYWYRQLPEEGLKFMVYLQKENIIDESGMPKERFSAEFPKEGPSILRIQQVVRGDSAAYFCASSPPLGKTDTQYFGPGTRLTVL.